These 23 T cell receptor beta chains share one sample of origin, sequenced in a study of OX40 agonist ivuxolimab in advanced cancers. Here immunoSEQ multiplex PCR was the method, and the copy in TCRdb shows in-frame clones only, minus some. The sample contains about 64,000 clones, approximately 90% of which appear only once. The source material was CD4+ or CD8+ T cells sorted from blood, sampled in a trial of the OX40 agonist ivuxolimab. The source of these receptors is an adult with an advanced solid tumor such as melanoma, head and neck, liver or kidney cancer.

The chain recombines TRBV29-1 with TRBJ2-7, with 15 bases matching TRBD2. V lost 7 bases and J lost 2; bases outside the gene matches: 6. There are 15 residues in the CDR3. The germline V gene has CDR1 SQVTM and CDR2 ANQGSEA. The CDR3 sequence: CSATRTSGRAYEQYF. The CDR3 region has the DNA TGCAGCGCAACCCGGACTAGCGGGAGGGCCTACGAGCAGTACTTC.

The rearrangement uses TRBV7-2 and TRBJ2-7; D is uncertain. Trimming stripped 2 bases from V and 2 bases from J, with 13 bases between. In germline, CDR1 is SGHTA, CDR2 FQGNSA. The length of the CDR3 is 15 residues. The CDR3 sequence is CASSLLPDRTYEQYF. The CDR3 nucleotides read TGTGCCAGCAGCTTATTGCCGGATCGAACCTACGAGCAGTACTTC.

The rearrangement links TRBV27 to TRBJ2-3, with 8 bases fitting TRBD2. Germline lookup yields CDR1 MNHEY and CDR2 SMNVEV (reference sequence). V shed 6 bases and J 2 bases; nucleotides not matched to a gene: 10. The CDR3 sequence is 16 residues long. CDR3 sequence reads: CASSPWTSRSTDTQYF. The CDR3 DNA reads TGTGCCAGCAGCCCTTGGACTAGCCGATCCACAGATACGCAGTATTTT.

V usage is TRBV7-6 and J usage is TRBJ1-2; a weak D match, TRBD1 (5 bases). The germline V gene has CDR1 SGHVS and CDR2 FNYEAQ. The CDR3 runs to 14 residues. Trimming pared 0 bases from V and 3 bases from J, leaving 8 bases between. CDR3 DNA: TGTGCCAGCAGCTTAGCGCCGGGGGACTATGGCTACACCTTC. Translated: CASSLAPGDYGYTF.

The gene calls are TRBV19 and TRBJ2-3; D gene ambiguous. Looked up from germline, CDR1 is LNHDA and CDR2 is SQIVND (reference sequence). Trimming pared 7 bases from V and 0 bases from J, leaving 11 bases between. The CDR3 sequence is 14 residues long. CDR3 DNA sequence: TGTGCCAGTAAGGTGGGGTTTAGCACAGATACGCAGTATTTT. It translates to CASKVGFSTDTQYF.

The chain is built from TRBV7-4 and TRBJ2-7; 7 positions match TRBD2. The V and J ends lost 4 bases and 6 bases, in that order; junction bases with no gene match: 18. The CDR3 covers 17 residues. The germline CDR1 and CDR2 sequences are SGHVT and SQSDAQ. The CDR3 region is CASSSFALREISCEQYF. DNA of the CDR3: TGTGCCAGCAGCTCCTTCGCGCTGCGGGAGATCTCTTGCGAGCAGTACTTC.

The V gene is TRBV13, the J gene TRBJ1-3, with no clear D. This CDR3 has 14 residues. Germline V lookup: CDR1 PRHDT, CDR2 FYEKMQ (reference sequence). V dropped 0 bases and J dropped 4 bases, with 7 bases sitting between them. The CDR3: CASSLGSGGNTIYF. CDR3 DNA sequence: TGTGCCAGCAGCTTAGGATCGGGCGGAAACACCATATATTTT.

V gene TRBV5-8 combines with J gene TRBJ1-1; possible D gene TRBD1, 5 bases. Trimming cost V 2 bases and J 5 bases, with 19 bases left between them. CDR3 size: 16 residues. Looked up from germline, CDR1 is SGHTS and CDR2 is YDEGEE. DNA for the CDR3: TGTGCCAGCAGCTTCCACCTGACGGGGGGGAGGACTGAAGCTTTCTTT. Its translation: CASSFHLTGGRTEAFF.

The CDR3 here is CASSPQGPDTQYF. In nucleotides, the CDR3 is TGTGCCAGCAGTCCACAGGGTCCAGATACGCAGTATTTT. The chain carries TRBV25-1 and TRBJ2-3; perhaps TRBD1 as D (6 bases). Germline CDR1 is MGHDK and CDR2 is SYGVNS. This CDR3 spans 13 amino acids. The V gene lost 5 bases and the J gene lost 4 bases, with 10 bases spanning the gap.

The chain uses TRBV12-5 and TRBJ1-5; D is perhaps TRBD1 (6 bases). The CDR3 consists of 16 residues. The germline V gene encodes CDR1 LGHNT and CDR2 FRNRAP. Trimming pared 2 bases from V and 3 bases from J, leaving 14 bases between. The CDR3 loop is CASGLMSGADNQPQHF. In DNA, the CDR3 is TGTGCTAGTGGTTTGATGTCGGGGGCAGACAATCAGCCCCAGCATTTT. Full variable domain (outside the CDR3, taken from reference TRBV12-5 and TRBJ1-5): DARVTQTPRHKVTEMGQEVTMRCQPILGHNTVFWYRQTMMQGLELLAYFRNRAPLDDSGMPKDRFSAEMPDATLATLKIQPSEPRDSAVYFCASGLMSGADNQPQHFGDGTRLSIL.

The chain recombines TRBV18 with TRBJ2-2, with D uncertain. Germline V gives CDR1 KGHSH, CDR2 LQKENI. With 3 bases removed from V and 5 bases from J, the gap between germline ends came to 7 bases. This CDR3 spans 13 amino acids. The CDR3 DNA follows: TGTGCCAGCTCACCGGGAAGGACCGGGGAGCTGTTTTTT. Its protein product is CASSPGRTGELFF.

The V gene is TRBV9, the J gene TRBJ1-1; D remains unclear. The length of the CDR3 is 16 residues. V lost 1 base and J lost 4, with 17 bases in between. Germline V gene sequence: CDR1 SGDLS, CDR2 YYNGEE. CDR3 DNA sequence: TGTGCCAGCAGCGTAAAGGAAGGGTCCCAGAGCACTGAAGCTTTCTTT. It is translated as CASSVKEGSQSTEAFF.

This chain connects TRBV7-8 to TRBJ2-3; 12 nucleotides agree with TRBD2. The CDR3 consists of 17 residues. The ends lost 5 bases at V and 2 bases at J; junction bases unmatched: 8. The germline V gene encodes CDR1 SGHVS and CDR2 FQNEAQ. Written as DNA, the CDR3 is TGTGCCAGCAGCCCCCTCGGGACTAGCGGGTTCACAGATACGCAGTATTTT. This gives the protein CASSPLGTSGFTDTQYF.

This chain's CDR3 is CASSQETGTSGLTDTQYF. CDR3 nucleotide sequence: TGTGCCAGCAGCCAAGAGACCGGGACTAGCGGCCTCACAGATACGCAGTATTTT. The V gene is TRBV4-2, the J gene TRBJ2-3, with 11 bases fitting TRBD2. The V gene's germline CDR1 is LGHNA and CDR2 YNFKEQ. Losses at the gene ends were 0 bases for V and 2 bases for J; bases not matched to a gene: 7. This CDR3 contains 18 residues.

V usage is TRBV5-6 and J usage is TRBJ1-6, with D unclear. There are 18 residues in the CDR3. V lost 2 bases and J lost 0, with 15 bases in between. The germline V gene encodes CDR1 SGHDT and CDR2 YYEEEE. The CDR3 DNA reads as TGTGCCAGCAGCTTACTAAATGACCTGAGCTCCTATAATTCACCCCTCCACTTT. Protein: CASSLLNDLSSYNSPLHF. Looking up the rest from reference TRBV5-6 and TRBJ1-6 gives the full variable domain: DAGVTQSPTHLIKTRGQQVTLRCSPKSGHDTVSWYQQALGQGPQFIFQYYEEEERQRGNFPDRFSGHQFPNYSSELNVNALLLGDSALYLCASSLLNDLSSYNSPLHFGNGTRLTVT.

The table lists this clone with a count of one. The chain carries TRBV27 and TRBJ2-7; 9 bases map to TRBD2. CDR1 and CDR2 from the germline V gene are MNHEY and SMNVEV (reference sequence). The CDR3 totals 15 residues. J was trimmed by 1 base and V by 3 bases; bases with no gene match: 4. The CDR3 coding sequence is TGTGCCAGCAGTTTGGGGCGGGAGGGTTCCTACGAGCAGTACTTC. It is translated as CASSLGREGSYEQYF.

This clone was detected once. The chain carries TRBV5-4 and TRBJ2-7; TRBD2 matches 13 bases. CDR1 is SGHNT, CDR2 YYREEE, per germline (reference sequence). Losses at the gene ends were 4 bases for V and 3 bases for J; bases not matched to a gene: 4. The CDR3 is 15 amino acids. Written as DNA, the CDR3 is TGTGCCAGCAGCCCGGGGACTAGCGGGATCTACGAGCAGTACTTC. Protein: CASSPGTSGIYEQYF.

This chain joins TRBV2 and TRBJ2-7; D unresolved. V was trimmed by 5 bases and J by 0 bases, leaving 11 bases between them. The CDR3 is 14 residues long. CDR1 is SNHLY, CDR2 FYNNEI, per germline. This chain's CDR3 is CASSLGESSYEQYF. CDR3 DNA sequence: TGTGCCAGCAGTTTAGGCGAGAGCTCCTACGAGCAGTACTTC.

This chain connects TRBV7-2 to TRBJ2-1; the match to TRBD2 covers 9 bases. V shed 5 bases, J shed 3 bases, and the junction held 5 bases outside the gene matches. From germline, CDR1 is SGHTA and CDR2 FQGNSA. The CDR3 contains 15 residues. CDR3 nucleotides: TGTGCCAGCAGCAAAGCGGGAGGCCTCTACAATGAGCAGTTCTTC. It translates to CASSKAGGLYNEQFF.

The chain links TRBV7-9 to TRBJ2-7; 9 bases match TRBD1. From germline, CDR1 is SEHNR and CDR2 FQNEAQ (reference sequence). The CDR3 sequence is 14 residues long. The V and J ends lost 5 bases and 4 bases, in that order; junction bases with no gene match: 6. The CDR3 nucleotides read TGTGCCAGCAGCACCCGACAGGGGGTATACGAGCAGTACTTC. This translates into CASSTRQGVYEQYF.

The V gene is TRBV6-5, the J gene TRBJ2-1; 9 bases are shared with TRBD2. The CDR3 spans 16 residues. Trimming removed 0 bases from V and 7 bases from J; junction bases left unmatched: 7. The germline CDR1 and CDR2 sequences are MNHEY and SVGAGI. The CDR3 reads CASSYSSSGSGNEQFF. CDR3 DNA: TGTGCCAGCAGTTACTCGAGTAGCGGGAGTGGTAATGAGCAGTTCTTC.

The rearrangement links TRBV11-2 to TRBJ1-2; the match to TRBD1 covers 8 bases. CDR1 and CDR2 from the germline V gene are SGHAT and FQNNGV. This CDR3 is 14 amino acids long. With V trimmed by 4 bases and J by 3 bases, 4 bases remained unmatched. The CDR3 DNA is TGTGCCAGCAGCTCACAGGGGGTTCACTATGGCTACACCTTC. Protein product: CASSSQGVHYGYTF.

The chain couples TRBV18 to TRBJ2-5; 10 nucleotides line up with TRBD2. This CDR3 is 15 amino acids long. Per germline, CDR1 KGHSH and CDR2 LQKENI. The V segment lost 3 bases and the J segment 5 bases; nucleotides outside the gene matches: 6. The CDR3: CASSPAGTSVETQYF. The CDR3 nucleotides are TGTGCCAGCTCACCCGCCGGGACTAGCGTGGAGACCCAGTACTTC.